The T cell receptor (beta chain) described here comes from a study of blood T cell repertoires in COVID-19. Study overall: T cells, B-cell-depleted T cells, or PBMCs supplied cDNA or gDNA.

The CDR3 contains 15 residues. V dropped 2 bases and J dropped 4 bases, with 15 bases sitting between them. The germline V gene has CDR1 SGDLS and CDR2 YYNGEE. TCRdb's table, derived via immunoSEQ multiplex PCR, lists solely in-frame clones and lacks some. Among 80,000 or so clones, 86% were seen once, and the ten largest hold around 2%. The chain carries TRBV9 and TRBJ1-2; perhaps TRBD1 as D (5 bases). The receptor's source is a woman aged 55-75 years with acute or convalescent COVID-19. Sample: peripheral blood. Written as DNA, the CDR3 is TGTGCCAGCAGCGTTAGCCTCGGGGGTGCCTATGGCTACACCTTC. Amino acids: CASSVSLGGAYGYTF. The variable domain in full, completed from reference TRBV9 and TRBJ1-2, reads DSGVTQTPKHLITATGQRVTLRCSPRSGDLSVYWYQQSLDQGLQFLIQYYNGEERAKGNILERFSAQQFPDLHSELNLSSLELGDSALYFCASSVSLGGAYGYTFGSGTRLTVV.